The rows below give T cell receptor beta chains drawn from one sample of a study of cytomegalovirus exposure and HLA in healthy donors. TCRdb's copy holds only in-frame clones and misses some; the assay was immunoSEQ multiplex PCR. Here the sample spans roughly 180,000 clones, roughly 81% being singletons. The sequenced sample was PBMCs. These receptors all stem from a girl aged 10-17 years in good health and CMV-seropositive. Both conserved end residues are part of each CDR3. Each record gives: V gene, J gene, CDR3 length, D gene, clone size, CDR3 DNA, CDR3 protein. The D gene is left open where the match is weak. Not all rows give a size; the values are once, few, many and, for expanded clones, a class.

V gene: TRBV6-1
J gene: TRBJ1-1
CDR3 length: 12
D gene: TRBD1
clone size: -
CDR3 DNA: TGTGCCAGCCGGGGACAGTCTCTTGAAGCTTTCTTT
CDR3 protein: CASRGQSLEAFF

V gene: TRBV9
J gene: TRBJ2-3
CDR3 length: 17
D gene: TRBD2
clone size: few
CDR3 DNA: TGTGCCAGCAGCGATGGGACTAGCGGGGGGCCCGGAGATACGCAGTATTTT
CDR3 protein: CASSDGTSGGPGDTQYF

V gene: TRBV11-2
J gene: TRBJ2-7
CDR3 length: 15
D gene: -
clone size: once
CDR3 DNA: TGTGCCAGCAGCTTAGGGGGAGGACGGATCTACGAGCAGTACTTC
CDR3 protein: CASSLGGGRIYEQYF

V gene: TRBV6-5
J gene: TRBJ2-7
CDR3 length: 12
D gene: -
clone size: -
CDR3 DNA: TGTGCCAGCAGTTCCAACTCCTACGAGCAGTACTTC
CDR3 protein: CASSSNSYEQYF

V gene: TRBV11-3
J gene: TRBJ1-1
CDR3 length: 16
D gene: TRBD1
clone size: -
CDR3 DNA: TGTGCCAGCAGCTTAAGGGACAGGGAGCGGGGTACTGAAGCTTTCTTT
CDR3 protein: CASSLRDRERGTEAFF

V gene: TRBV6-1
J gene: TRBJ2-7
CDR3 length: 13
D gene: TRBD1
clone size: -
CDR3 DNA: TGTGCCAGCAGTTCGACAGGGAACTACGAGCAGTACTTC
CDR3 protein: CASSSTGNYEQYF

V gene: TRBV19
J gene: TRBJ2-7
CDR3 length: 15
D gene: -
clone size: -
CDR3 DNA: TGTGCCAGTAGTATCGGCGGATCCCGCGGCTACGAGCAGTACTTC
CDR3 protein: CASSIGGSRGYEQYF

V gene: TRBV6-5
J gene: TRBJ1-1
CDR3 length: 15
D gene: -
clone size: -
CDR3 DNA: TGTGCCAGCAGTTACTCGGGGGGTCGGAGCACTGAAGCTTTCTTT
CDR3 protein: CASSYSGGRSTEAFF

V gene: TRBV4-2
J gene: TRBJ2-5
CDR3 length: 16
D gene: -
clone size: -
CDR3 DNA: TGTGCCAGCAGCCAAGAAACTGCGCTTGGAGAAGAGACCCAGTACTTC
CDR3 protein: CASSQETALGEETQYF

V gene: TRBV7-2
J gene: TRBJ1-5
CDR3 length: 15
D gene: TRBD1
clone size: -
CDR3 DNA: TGTGCCAGCAGCTTAGCGGGACAGGGCGGCCAGCCCCAGCATTTT
CDR3 protein: CASSLAGQGGQPQHF

V gene: TRBV5-1
J gene: TRBJ2-1
CDR3 length: 12
D gene: -
clone size: -
CDR3 DNA: TGCGCCAGCAGCTACCCGGGCAATGAGCAGTTCTTC
CDR3 protein: CASSYPGNEQFF

V gene: TRBV27
J gene: TRBJ1-2
CDR3 length: 17
D gene: TRBD1
clone size: -
CDR3 DNA: TGTGCCACCTCTCAATGGGACAGGGCGATTAAGAACTATGGCTACACCTTC
CDR3 protein: CATSQWDRAIKNYGYTF

V gene: TRBV5-1
J gene: TRBJ1-6
CDR3 length: 15
D gene: -
clone size: -
CDR3 DNA: TGCGCCAGCAGCTTGGGAGGGAGCTATAATTCACCCCTCCACTTT
CDR3 protein: CASSLGGSYNSPLHF

V gene: TRBV9
J gene: TRBJ2-1
CDR3 length: 15
D gene: -
clone size: -
CDR3 DNA: TGTGCCAGCAGCGTCACTGGGAGAACCTACAATGAGCAGTTCTTC
CDR3 protein: CASSVTGRTYNEQFF

V gene: TRBV6-6
J gene: TRBJ2-3
CDR3 length: 16
D gene: -
clone size: -
CDR3 DNA: TGTGCCAGCAGTTCACAAGCCCGACTCTACACAGATACGCAGTATTTT
CDR3 protein: CASSSQARLYTDTQYF

V gene: TRBV18
J gene: TRBJ1-2
CDR3 length: 14
D gene: -
clone size: -
CDR3 DNA: TGTGCCAGCTCACCTTCGAACAGGAAGGCTGGCTACACCTTC
CDR3 protein: CASSPSNRKAGYTF

V gene: TRBV11-2
J gene: TRBJ2-2
CDR3 length: 16
D gene: TRBD1
clone size: -
CDR3 DNA: TGTGCCAGCAGCTCCTGGGGACAGGGCGACACCGGGGAGCTGTTTTTT
CDR3 protein: CASSSWGQGDTGELFF

V gene: TRBV29-1
J gene: TRBJ1-1
CDR3 length: 15
D gene: -
clone size: -
CDR3 DNA: TGCAGCGTTGAAGGGGCGGCCGGGGGGCCCACTGAAGCTTTCTTT
CDR3 protein: CSVEGAAGGPTEAFF

V gene: TRBV5-1
J gene: TRBJ2-7
CDR3 length: 16
D gene: TRBD2
clone size: few
CDR3 DNA: TGCGCCAGCAGCCAAGGACTAGCGGGACTCTCCTACGAGCAGTACTTC
CDR3 protein: CASSQGLAGLSYEQYF

V gene: TRBV29-1
J gene: TRBJ1-2
CDR3 length: 13
D gene: TRBD1
clone size: -
CDR3 DNA: TGCAGCGCCGCTACAGGGGGCGACTATGGCTACACCTTC
CDR3 protein: CSAATGGDYGYTF

V gene: TRBV7-7
J gene: TRBJ2-7
CDR3 length: 15
D gene: -
clone size: -
CDR3 DNA: TGTGCTAGCAGCTTATCGGGTGGCGGTGCCTACGAGCAGTACTTC
CDR3 protein: CASSLSGGGAYEQYF

V gene: TRBV27
J gene: TRBJ2-7
CDR3 length: 15
D gene: -
clone size: -
CDR3 DNA: TGTGCCAGCAGCACAACACAGGGTGTTGCCCACGAGCAGTACTTC
CDR3 protein: CASSTTQGVAHEQYF

V gene: TRBV7-2
J gene: TRBJ1-2
CDR3 length: 14
D gene: -
clone size: -
CDR3 DNA: TGTGCCAGCAGCCACCCCCAGGGTGTCTATGGCTACACCTTC
CDR3 protein: CASSHPQGVYGYTF

V gene: TRBV6-5
J gene: TRBJ1-2
CDR3 length: 15
D gene: -
clone size: -
CDR3 DNA: TGTGCCAGCACCGCGACAGCGTCGCGGCTCTATGGCTACACCTTC
CDR3 protein: CASTATASRLYGYTF

V gene: TRBV27
J gene: TRBJ2-1
CDR3 length: 18
D gene: TRBD1
clone size: -
CDR3 DNA: TGTGCCAGCAGTTTAGCAAGTTCCGGGACAGGGGCCTACAATGAGCAGTTCTTC
CDR3 protein: CASSLASSGTGAYNEQFF

V gene: TRBV6-6
J gene: TRBJ2-7
CDR3 length: 14
D gene: -
clone size: -
CDR3 DNA: TGTGCCAGCAGAGATGTCTGGGAGAACTACGAGCAGTACTTC
CDR3 protein: CASRDVWENYEQYF

V gene: TRBV19
J gene: TRBJ2-7
CDR3 length: 13
D gene: -
clone size: -
CDR3 DNA: TGTGCCAGCCGGGACACCCGTTCCTACGAGCAGTACTTC
CDR3 protein: CASRDTRSYEQYF

V gene: TRBV6-5
J gene: TRBJ2-3
CDR3 length: 14
D gene: TRBD2
clone size: -
CDR3 DNA: TGTGCCGTTGGGGAGCGGGGGCCAGGAGATACGCAGTATTTT
CDR3 protein: CAVGERGPGDTQYF

V gene: TRBV19
J gene: TRBJ1-1
CDR3 length: 13
D gene: -
clone size: once
CDR3 DNA: TGTGCCAGTACGACACAAGCGAACACTGAAGCTTTCTTT
CDR3 protein: CASTTQANTEAFF

V gene: TRBV4-1
J gene: TRBJ2-1
CDR3 length: 18
D gene: TRBD1
clone size: -
CDR3 DNA: TGCGCCAGCAGCTTTCCTACTCCTCCGGACAGGGCAAACAATGAGCAGTTCTTC
CDR3 protein: CASSFPTPPDRANNEQFF

V gene: TRBV7-2
J gene: TRBJ2-7
CDR3 length: 14
D gene: TRBD2
clone size: -
CDR3 DNA: TGTGCCAGCAGCTACGGGACTAGCGGCTACGAGCAGTACTTC
CDR3 protein: CASSYGTSGYEQYF

V gene: TRBV6-5
J gene: TRBJ2-1
CDR3 length: 15
D gene: -
clone size: -
CDR3 DNA: TGTGCCAGCAGTTACCTAGCCGGCTCCTACAATGAGCAGTTCTTC
CDR3 protein: CASSYLAGSYNEQFF

V gene: TRBV6-5
J gene: TRBJ1-1
CDR3 length: 15
D gene: -
clone size: -
CDR3 DNA: TGTGCCAGCAGTTACGGGCCACAAATGAACACTGAAGCTTTCTTT
CDR3 protein: CASSYGPQMNTEAFF

V gene: TRBV4-1
J gene: TRBJ1-1
CDR3 length: 12
D gene: -
clone size: few
CDR3 DNA: TGCGCCAGCAGCCCCGACAGCACTGAAGCTTTCTTT
CDR3 protein: CASSPDSTEAFF

V gene: TRBV2
J gene: TRBJ1-5
CDR3 length: 14
D gene: -
clone size: -
CDR3 DNA: TGTGCCAGCAGTGAATACGGGGTTCGGCAGCCCCAGCATTTT
CDR3 protein: CASSEYGVRQPQHF

V gene: TRBV9
J gene: TRBJ2-3
CDR3 length: 15
D gene: -
clone size: -
CDR3 DNA: TGTGCCAGCAGCGTAGCGGGGGGCCACACAGATACGCAGTATTTT
CDR3 protein: CASSVAGGHTDTQYF

V gene: TRBV4-1
J gene: TRBJ2-5
CDR3 length: 14
D gene: -
clone size: -
CDR3 DNA: TGCGCCAGCAGCCAAGGTTCCGACAGGGAGACCCAGTACTTC
CDR3 protein: CASSQGSDRETQYF